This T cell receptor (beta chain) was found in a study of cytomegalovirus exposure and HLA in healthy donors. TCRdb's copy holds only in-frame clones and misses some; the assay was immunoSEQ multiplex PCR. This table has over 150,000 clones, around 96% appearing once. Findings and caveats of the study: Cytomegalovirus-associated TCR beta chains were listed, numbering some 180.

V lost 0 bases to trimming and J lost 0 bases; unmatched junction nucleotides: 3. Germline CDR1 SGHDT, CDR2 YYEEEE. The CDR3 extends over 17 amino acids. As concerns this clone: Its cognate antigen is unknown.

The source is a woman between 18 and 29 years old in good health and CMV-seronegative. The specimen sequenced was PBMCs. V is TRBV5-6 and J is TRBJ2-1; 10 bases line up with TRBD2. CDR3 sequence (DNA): TGTGCCAGCAGCTTGGAGGAGCGGGGGGGCTCCTACAATGAGCAGTTCTTC. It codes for CASSLEERGGSYNEQFF.